The 26 T cell receptor beta chains reported below all come from one sample, sequenced in a study of blood T cell repertoires in COVID-19. TCRdb's copy holds only in-frame clones and misses some; the assay was immunoSEQ multiplex PCR. The data show 110,000 or so clones, with about four fifths seen just once and around 8% held by the top ten. Sequences were obtained from peripheral blood. Every receptor here comes from a woman between 40 and 55 years old with acute or convalescent COVID-19.

This clone occurred a few times. The genes are TRBV6-2 or TRBV6-3 and TRBJ1-2; 8 nucleotides align to TRBD1. Trimming removed 3 bases from V and 4 bases from J; junction bases left unmatched: 4. Germline loops: CDR1 MNHEY, CDR2 SVGEGT. The CDR3 totals 14 residues. CDR3 DNA: TGTGCCAGCAGTTATGCCGGGACAGGCTATGGCTACACCTTC. Protein product: CASSYAGTGYGYTF.

The chain uses TRBV6-5 and TRBJ1-2; tentatively, D is TRBD1 (5 bases). The V and J ends lost 6 bases and 4 bases respectively, with 15 bases between them. This CDR3 spans 14 amino acids. Germline V gives CDR1 MNHEY, CDR2 SVGAGI. The CDR3 nucleotides are TGTGCCAGCAGCGGACAACTGGGGGGCTATGGCTACACCTTC. The encoded protein is CASSGQLGGYGYTF.

This clone was counted a few times. The chain uses TRBV10-2 and TRBJ1-2; possibly TRBD1 for D (6 bases). V dropped 9 bases and J dropped 0 bases, with 11 bases sitting between them. The CDR3 length is 13 residues. Per germline, CDR1 WSHSY and CDR2 SAAADI. The CDR3 is CASSRTANYGYTF. CDR3 bases: TGCGCCAGTTCAAGGACAGCTAACTATGGCTACACCTTC.

This clone turned up a few times. This chain links TRBV11-1 with TRBJ2-2, with D possibly TRBD2 on 6 matching bases. Germline CDR1 SGHAT, CDR2 FQDESV (reference sequence). The V and J ends lost 6 bases and 6 bases respectively, with 11 bases between them. CDR3 length: 13 amino acids. In DNA, the CDR3 is TGTGCCAGCAGTTCGTGGGGGGCCGGGGAGCTGTTTTTT. Protein: CASSSWGAGELFF.

The chain carries TRBV7-3 and TRBJ2-2, with D possibly TRBD1 on 6 matching bases. The CDR3 is made up of 14 amino acids. Trimming cost V 3 bases and J 1 base, with 6 bases left between them. Germline V CDR1 and CDR2: SGHTA, FQGTGA. This chain's CDR3 is CASSLTGNTGELFF. The CDR3 nucleotides are TGTGCCAGCAGCTTGACAGGGAACACCGGGGAGCTGTTTTTT. Filled out from reference TRBV7-3 and TRBJ2-2, the complete variable domain reads GAGVSQTPSNKVTEKGKYVELRCDPISGHTALYWYRQSLGQGPEFLIYFQGTGAADDSGLPNDRFFAVRPEGSVSTLKIQRTERGDSAVYLCASSLTGNTGELFFGEGSRLTVL.

The V gene is TRBV5-1, the J gene TRBJ2-3; 15 bases fit TRBD2. V lost 3 bases, J lost 5 bases, and 7 bases stayed unmatched. Germline CDR1 SGHRS, CDR2 YFSETQ. The CDR3 has 17 amino acids. Here the CDR3 DNA reads TGCGCCAGCAGCTGGGGACTAGCGGGGGGCGAGGGAGATACGCAGTATTTT. This codes for CASSWGLAGGEGDTQYF.

This clone was seen more than once but under ten times. The genes are TRBV2 and TRBJ2-1; the match to TRBD1 covers 8 bases. In germline, CDR1 is SNHLY, CDR2 FYNNEI. This CDR3 has 14 residues. The V segment lost 5 bases and the J segment 9 bases; nucleotides outside the gene matches: 9. CDR3 protein: CASSIRQGNREQFF. In nucleotides, the CDR3 is TGTGCCAGCAGTATTCGACAGGGGAATCGTGAGCAGTTCTTC.

This clone was recorded only once. The chain has TRBV5-5 and TRBJ2-7; weak D call: TRBD1 (5 bases). Trimming left V 2 bases short and J 3 bases short, with 12 bases between. Germline loops: CDR1 SGHKS, CDR2 YYEKEE (reference sequence). The length of the CDR3 is 14 residues. Here the CDR3 reads CASSFVGQGYEQYF. Written as DNA, the CDR3 is TGTGCCAGCAGCTTTGTGGGCCAGGGCTACGAGCAGTACTTC.

This clone has a single count. The chain couples TRBV30 to TRBJ1-6; D gene ambiguous. The CDR3 runs 14 residues. Germline lookup yields CDR1 GTSNPN and CDR2 SVGIG (reference sequence). Trimming removed 1 base from V and 5 bases from J, with 9 bases in between. The CDR3 loop is CAWSGGGNNSPLHF. In DNA form, the CDR3 reads TGTGCCTGGAGTGGAGGAGGAAATAATTCACCCCTCCACTTT.

The chain employs TRBV20-1 and TRBJ1-2, with no clear D. The CDR3 contains 12 residues. Germline values: CDR1 DFQATT, CDR2 SNEGSKA (reference sequence). The ends were cut back, 3 bases at V and 8 bases at J, with 13 bases in the middle. The CDR3 region has the DNA TGCAGTGCTAGTGTGGGCGCTCGAGGCTACACCTTC. This codes for CSASVGARGYTF.

V and J are TRBV21-1 and TRBJ1-1; the tabulated D call, TRBD1, remains unverified against the DNA. TRBV21-1 corresponds to a pseudogene. The length of the CDR3 is 24 residues. The CDR3 loop is CASSKVRGSRRYRAYRHTLVEAFF. Here the CDR3 DNA reads TGTGCCAGCAGCAAAGTCCGGGGCTCCAGGAGATACAGGGCGTATCGACACACTCTGGTTGAAGCTTTCTTT.

The chain has TRBV6-6 and TRBJ1-2; D gene uncertain. This CDR3 spans 13 amino acids. V lost 8 bases to trimming and J lost 3 bases, with 13 bases between them. Per germline, CDR1 MNHNY and CDR2 SVGAGI (reference sequence). CDR3 protein: CASGLLKDYGYTF. The CDR3 nucleotides are TGTGCCAGCGGACTACTCAAGGACTATGGCTACACCTTC.

About this clone itself: The junction shows a germline mismatch at one end, possibly a read error. The CDR3 loop is CASSQKSQALKF. The DNA of the CDR3 is TGTGCCAGCAGCCAAAAAAGCCAGGCCCTCAAATTC. The chain is built from TRBV3-1 (or the pseudogene TRBV3-2) and TRBJ1-2; no clear D. The CDR3 runs 12 residues. Germline V gene lookup returns CDR1 LGHDT and CDR2 YNNKEL (reference sequence).

The gene calls are TRBV7-9 and TRBJ2-7; 9 nucleotides line up with TRBD1. CDR1 is SEHNR and CDR2 is FQNEAQ in the germline V gene (reference sequence). With 7 bases clipped from V and 5 bases from J, the junction kept 9 bases outside the gene matches. This CDR3 comprises 14 residues. Written as DNA, the CDR3 is TGTGCCAGCAAACGGGGGACAGGGAGGGACGAGCAGTACTTC. It is translated as CASKRGTGRDEQYF.

The V gene is TRBV11-2, the J gene TRBJ2-6; TRBD2 might be the D (6 bases). The CDR3 has 18 amino acids. The V end was cut by 0 bases, the J end by 3 bases, with 15 bases between. The germline CDR1 and CDR2 sequences are SGHAT and FQNNGV. DNA of the CDR3: TGTGCCAGCAGCTTAGAATTGAGAAGGGGAGGTGGGGCCAACGTCCTGACTTTC. Its protein product is CASSLELRRGGGANVLTF.

The chain employs TRBV4-3 and TRBJ2-7, with TRBD2 identical over 7 bases. The CDR3 covers 17 residues. Germline-derived CDR1 and CDR2 are LGHNA and YSLEER. V dropped 1 base and J dropped 2; count of bases not matched to a gene: 11. The CDR3 DNA reads TGCGCCAGCAGCCAAGGTCCCCCCAGCGGGGCTGCCTACGAGCAGTACTTC. This encodes CASSQGPPSGAAYEQYF.

The chain has TRBV7-9 and TRBJ1-2; D is possibly TRBD1 (6 bases). In germline, CDR1 is SEHNR, CDR2 FQNEAQ (reference sequence). The V end lost 5 bases, the J end lost 7 bases, and 17 bases lay between the germline ends. There are 14 residues in the CDR3. The CDR3: CASSVNTGLGGYTF. The CDR3 nucleotides read TGTGCCAGCAGCGTGAACACAGGGTTGGGTGGCTACACCTTC.

This clone was seen once. Other DNA sequences of this sample code for an identical CDR3. The chain uses TRBV3-1 (or the pseudogene TRBV3-2) and TRBJ1-4; 10 bases map to TRBD1. The CDR3 runs to 15 residues. V lost 5 bases, J lost 8 bases, and 8 bases stayed unmatched. Germline V gives CDR1 LGHDT, CDR2 YNNKEL (reference sequence). The DNA of the CDR3 is TGTGCCAGCAGCTTTCGGGACAGGGGAAGGGAAAAACTGTTTTTT. Its protein product is CASSFRDRGREKLFF.

The chain employs TRBV9 and TRBJ2-1, with 10 nucleotides matching TRBD1. CDR3 size: 14 residues. J was trimmed by 6 bases and V by 4 bases; bases with no gene match: 4. CDR1 is SGDLS and CDR2 is YYNGEE in the germline V gene. Written as DNA, the CDR3 is TGTGCCAGCAGCTCCCGGGACAGGGGCAATGAGCAGTTCTTC. It yields the protein CASSSRDRGNEQFF.

The chain couples TRBV6-5 to TRBJ2-5; 8 bases match TRBD1. The CDR3 extends over 13 amino acids. CDR1 and CDR2 from the germline V gene are MNHEY and SVGAGI. The V segment lost 6 bases and the J segment 5 bases; nucleotides outside the gene matches: 5. The CDR3 is CASSRQGKETQYF. DNA for the CDR3: TGTGCCAGCAGCCGACAGGGGAAGGAGACCCAGTACTTC.

This clone was seen just once. V and J are TRBV3-1 (or the pseudogene TRBV3-2) and TRBJ2-3; 9 positions agree with TRBD2. Germline V gene data show CDR1 as LGHDT and CDR2 as YNNKEL (reference sequence). CDR3 length: 15 amino acids. The J segment lost 2 bases and the V segment lost 4 bases, leaving 4 bases of the junction unmatched. Here the CDR3 reads CASSRQRGVTDTQYF. The CDR3, as DNA: TGTGCCAGCAGCCGACAGCGGGGGGTCACAGATACGCAGTATTTT.

The chain carries TRBV11-2 and TRBJ2-1; 11 positions agree with TRBD2. CDR1 is SGHAT, CDR2 FQNNGV, per germline. The CDR3 sequence is 13 residues long. With V trimmed by 5 bases and J by 9 bases, 3 bases remained unmatched. CDR3 bases: TGTGCCAGCAGCACTAGCGGGGGCGGTGAGCAGTTCTTC. This sequence encodes CASSTSGGGEQFF.

This clone was detected only once. The chain carries TRBV6-5 and TRBJ1-2; tentatively, D is TRBD1 (5 bases). Looked up from germline, CDR1 is MNHEY and CDR2 is SVGAGI. CDR3 length: 14 residues. V was clipped by 7 bases and J by 4 bases, with 16 bases between them. CDR3 bases: TGTGCCAGCACGACAGTCTCCAGACCCTATGGCTACACCTTC. This translates into CASTTVSRPYGYTF.

The gene calls are TRBV6-4 and TRBJ1-2, with 8 bases fitting TRBD1. The CDR3 sequence is 15 residues long. V lost 6 bases to trimming and J lost 0 bases; unmatched junction nucleotides: 6. Germline CDR1 reads MRHNA; CDR2 reads SNTAGT. CDR3 nucleotides: TGTGCCAGCAGCGAATCGACAGGGGCTAACTATGGCTACACCTTC. Protein sequence: CASSESTGANYGYTF.

This chain links TRBV2 with TRBJ1-6, with 7 bases fitting TRBD1. Trimming took 6 bases from V and 7 from J; bases not matched to a gene: 9. From germline, CDR1 is SNHLY and CDR2 FYNNEI. This CDR3 contains 15 residues. CDR3 DNA: TGTGCCAGCAGGACTAGGACAGGAGGCAATTCACCCCTCCACTTT. Its translation is CASRTRTGGNSPLHF.

The chain uses TRBV10-3 and TRBJ2-3; no firm D call. Germline CDR1 ENHRY, CDR2 SYGVKD. The CDR3 length is 11 residues. V was cut by 10 bases and J by 2 bases, with 7 bases left in between. CDR3 DNA: TGTGCCACCCTCGTCACAGATACGCAGTATTTT. It encodes CATLVTDTQYF.